These 23 T cell receptor beta chains were sequenced from one sample in a study of blood T cell repertoires in COVID-19. Clones were read by immunoSEQ multiplex PCR, and TCRdb kept only the in-frame ones, dropping some. The sample holds about 210,000 clones, around 81% seen once. Input material: peripheral blood. The receptors come from a woman in her seventies with acute or convalescent COVID-19.

The chain uses TRBV4-1 and TRBJ2-5; 7 bases line up with TRBD2. V lost 0 bases, J lost 1 base, and 14 bases stayed unmatched. The CDR3 is made up of 19 amino acids. From germline, CDR1 is MGHRA and CDR2 YSYEKL. CDR3 coding DNA: TGCGCCAGCAGCCAAGAAATGCCTAGCGGCGGGGCACTCCAAGAGACCCAGTACTTC. Amino acid sequence: CASSQEMPSGGALQETQYF.

This clone was counted between two and nine times. V gene TRBV18 combines with J gene TRBJ2-7, with D perhaps matching TRBD1 (6 bases). Per germline, CDR1 KGHSH and CDR2 LQKENI. This CDR3 comprises 14 residues. Deletions cut 4 bases from V and 5 bases from J, with 15 bases between. For the CDR3, the DNA is TGTGCCAGCTCACGGACAGTCCTCGGAGACGAGCAGTACGTC. Encoded protein: CASSRTVLGDEQYV.

The chain employs TRBV5-1 and TRBJ1-1; D gene unclear. The V gene lost 4 bases and the J gene lost 5 bases, with 15 bases spanning the gap. CDR1 and CDR2 (germline): SGHRS, YFSETQ. CDR3 length: 14 residues. CDR3 region: CASSPGGVGTEAFF. The CDR3 DNA follows: TGCGCCAGCAGCCCCGGAGGCGTGGGGACTGAAGCTTTCTTT.

The V gene is TRBV7-9, the J gene TRBJ2-5; 10 bases fit TRBD1. V dropped 3 bases and J dropped 3; count of bases not matched to a gene: 4. CDR3 length equals 15 residues. CDR1 and CDR2 (germline): SEHNR, FQNEAQ (reference sequence). The CDR3 loop reads CASSFLGQGKETQYF. In DNA form, the CDR3 reads TGTGCCAGCAGCTTTTTGGGACAGGGGAAAGAGACCCAGTACTTC.

In its sample, this clone was seen a few times. This chain uses TRBV11-2 with TRBJ2-1; 10 bases agree with TRBD2. Germline assignment: CDR1 SGHAT and CDR2 FQNNGV. V lost 2 bases to trimming and J lost 9 bases; unmatched junction nucleotides: 7. The CDR3 is made up of 15 amino acids. CDR3 sequence: CASSLQAGGVSEQFF. The CDR3 nucleotides are TGTGCCAGCAGCTTACAAGCGGGGGGGGTGAGTGAGCAGTTCTTC.

This chain connects TRBV24-1 to TRBJ2-1; 10 nucleotides match TRBD2. Germline CDR1 reads KGHDR; CDR2 reads SFDVKD. The CDR3 runs 17 residues. Trimming at V came to 4 bases and at J to 6 bases, leaving 11 bases not matched to a gene. CDR3 sequence: CATSDLPAAGGINEQFF. The CDR3 DNA reads TGTGCCACCAGTGACCTTCCCGCAGCGGGGGGGATCAATGAGCAGTTCTTC.

This chain joins TRBV5-1 and TRBJ1-2; D gene ambiguous. Germline V gene data show CDR1 as SGHRS and CDR2 as YFSETQ. CDR3 size: 13 residues. Trimming took 0 bases from V and 7 from J, leaving 10 bases between them. CDR3 DNA: TGCGCCAGCAGCTTGGCAGATGGTGCTGGCTACACCTTC. Its translation: CASSLADGAGYTF.

The chain is built from TRBV9 and TRBJ1-2; 10 bases fit TRBD1. The CDR3 is 16 amino acids. With 5 bases clipped from V and 2 bases from J, the junction kept 9 bases outside the gene matches. CDR1 SGDLS and CDR2 YYNGEE come from the germline V gene. In nucleotides, the CDR3 is TGTGCCAGCAGTCCTTTCGGACAGGGGGGAAACTATGGCTACACCTTC. Translation gives CASSPFGQGGNYGYTF.

The chain carries TRBV2 and TRBJ1-2; D gene ambiguous. The ends were cut back, 9 bases at V and 0 bases at J, with 20 bases in the middle. This CDR3 comprises 16 residues. The germline gives CDR1 SNHLY, CDR2 FYNNEI. CDR3 DNA sequence: TGTGCCAGTTCCGAACCGGGGTACTCATCTAACTATGGCTACACCTTC. Its translation: CASSEPGYSSNYGYTF.

This clone appeared a few times. This chain uses TRBV30 with TRBJ2-5; D perhaps matches TRBD1 (6 bases). The CDR3 totals 12 residues. The germline V gene encodes CDR1 GTSNPN and CDR2 SVGIG (reference sequence). Deletions cut 2 bases from V and 7 bases from J, with 11 bases between. CDR3 nucleotide sequence: TGTGCCTGGAGTCAGGGGCTAGGGACCCAGTACTTC. This encodes CAWSQGLGTQYF.

The chain has TRBV3-1 (or the pseudogene TRBV3-2) and TRBJ2-3; D not certain. This CDR3 is built from 16 residues. V lost 6 bases and J lost 1, with 17 bases in between. Germline V gene lookup returns CDR1 LGHDT and CDR2 YNNKEL (reference sequence). The CDR3 nucleotides are TGTGCCAGCAGGACCTCGTGGCGGCTAGGCACAGATACGCAGTATTTT. Translation gives CASRTSWRLGTDTQYF.

The CDR3 region has the DNA TGTGCCAGCAGCAGACCGGGACTAGCATCCTACAATGAGCAGTTCTTC. Protein product: CASSRPGLASYNEQFF. The V and J genes are TRBV11-1 and TRBJ2-1; the match to TRBD2 covers 9 bases. V was clipped by 5 bases and J by 1 base; unmatched bases: 6. The CDR3 extends over 16 amino acids. Germline V gene lookup returns CDR1 SGHAT and CDR2 FQDESV (reference sequence).

V gene TRBV5-1 combines with J gene TRBJ2-1; 11 positions match TRBD2. V lost 1 base, J lost 10 bases, and 10 bases stayed unmatched. CDR3 size: 16 residues. The V gene's germline CDR1 is SGHRS and CDR2 YFSETQ. CDR3: CASSLLAGGLGEEQFF. Written as DNA, the CDR3 is TGCGCCAGCAGCTTGCTAGCGGGGGGACTAGGGGAAGAGCAGTTCTTC. The full variable domain, rest sourced from reference TRBV5-1 and TRBJ2-1, is KAGVTQTPRYLIKTRGQQVTLSCSPISGHRSVSWYQQTPGQGLQFLFEYFSETQRNKGNFPGRFSGRQFSNSRSEMNVSTLELGDSALYLCASSLLAGGLGEEQFFGPGTRLTVL.

The rearrangement uses TRBV19 and TRBJ2-2; TRBD1 matches 8 bases. Germline CDR1 reads LNHDA; CDR2 reads SQIVND (reference sequence). The junction had 16 bases not matched to a gene; V was cut back by 5 bases and J by 5 bases. The CDR3 loop spans 18 amino acids. CDR3 residues: CASSLSSTFRQGTGELFF. In DNA form, the CDR3 reads TGTGCCAGTAGTCTTTCATCTACCTTCAGACAGGGGACCGGGGAGCTGTTTTTT. Using reference TRBV19 and TRBJ2-2 for the parts outside the CDR3, the full variable domain is DGGITQSPKYLFRKEGQNVTLSCEQNLNHDAMYWYRQDPGQGLRLIYYSQIVNDFQKGDIAEGYSVSREKKESFPLTVTSAQKNPTAFYLCASSLSSTFRQGTGELFFGEGSRLTVL.

The rearrangement uses TRBV24-1 and TRBJ2-2; 11 bases map to TRBD1. The CDR3 totals 15 residues. The J segment lost 6 bases and the V segment lost 4 bases, leaving 3 bases of the junction unmatched. Germline CDR1 reads KGHDR; CDR2 reads SFDVKD. The DNA of the CDR3 is TGTGCCACCAGTGAACGGGGACAGGGGGCCGGGGAGCTGTTTTTT. This gives the protein CATSERGQGAGELFF.

CDR3: CASSQGSGRGEEKLFF. The CDR3 nucleotides are TGTGCCAGCAGCCAAGGAAGTGGCAGGGGGGAAGAAAAACTGTTTTTT. The chain links TRBV3-1 (or the pseudogene TRBV3-2) to TRBJ1-4; TRBD1 agrees at 7 bases. The trim removed 1 base at V and 8 bases at J, leaving 10 bases unmatched. The germline V gene has CDR1 LGHDT and CDR2 YNNKEL (reference sequence). The CDR3 extends over 16 amino acids.

The CDR3 region is CAISEVNADTEAFF. The CDR3, as DNA: TGTGCCATCAGTGAGGTGAACGCGGACACTGAAGCTTTCTTT. The chain uses TRBV10-3 and TRBJ1-1; no definite D call. Germline-derived CDR1 and CDR2 are ENHRY and SYGVKD. The CDR3 spans 14 residues. The V and J ends lost 2 bases and 3 bases respectively, with 10 bases between them.

V usage is TRBV10-1 and J usage is TRBJ1-5; no reliable D call. V dropped 4 bases and J dropped 5 bases, with 9 bases sitting between them. Germline CDR1 WNHNN, CDR2 SYGVQD (reference sequence). CDR3 length: 13 amino acids. The CDR3 sequence: CASSVRGDQPQHF. CDR3 bases: TGCGCCAGCAGTGTACGGGGTGATCAGCCCCAGCATTTT.

The chain couples TRBV3-1 (or the pseudogene TRBV3-2) to TRBJ2-3; D might be TRBD2 (6 bases). In germline, CDR1 is LGHDT, CDR2 YNNKEL (reference sequence). The CDR3 covers 16 residues. The V gene lost 1 base and the J gene lost 2 bases, with 13 bases spanning the gap. CDR3 in DNA: TGTGCCAGCAGCCAAGGACGCAGGAGGGACACAGATACGCAGTATTTT. Protein: CASSQGRRRDTDTQYF.

This clone rates as medium-sized. V gene TRBV11-2 combines with J gene TRBJ1-6, with a tentative D call TRBD1 (6 bases). The germline V and J ends were trimmed by 0 bases and 9 bases, with 9 bases remaining between them. This CDR3 is built from 14 residues. The germline gives CDR1 SGHAT, CDR2 FQNNGV. The CDR3 DNA is TGTGCCAGCAGCTTAGATCCAGGGGTTTCACCCCTCCACTTT. Protein sequence: CASSLDPGVSPLHF.

This chain connects TRBV30 to TRBJ2-3, with no clear D. Trimming stripped 4 bases from V and 0 bases from J, with 8 bases between. Per germline, CDR1 GTSNPN and CDR2 SVGIG (reference sequence). The CDR3 contains 13 residues. DNA for the CDR3: TGTGCCTGGACGCGCGAGAGCACAGATACGCAGTATTTT. It translates to CAWTRESTDTQYF.

The chain is built from TRBV29-1 and TRBJ2-1, with 13 bases matching TRBD2. The CDR3 sequence is 16 residues long. Unmatched junction bases numbered 5, after V lost 1 base and J lost 5 bases. The germline CDR1 and CDR2 sequences are SQVTM and ANQGSEA. The CDR3 loop is CSVEVGTSGVHNEQFF. In DNA, the CDR3 is TGCAGCGTTGAAGTCGGGACTAGCGGGGTACACAATGAGCAGTTCTTC.

This chain connects TRBV6-5 to TRBJ2-2; tentatively, D is TRBD1 (6 bases). Germline V CDR1 and CDR2: MNHEY, SVGAGI. The CDR3 length is 15 residues. V lost 1 base to trimming and J lost 5 bases, with 11 bases between them. CDR3 sequence reads: CASSYFRQETGELFF. DNA for the CDR3: TGTGCCAGCAGTTACTTTCGACAGGAGACCGGGGAGCTGTTTTTT.